This T cell receptor beta chain was recorded in a study of T cell repertoires in aging, cancer and after chemotherapy. Across the study: Six age groups, ranging from 30 or younger to 70 or older, included the donors. Findings of the study overall: Compared with age-matched healthy donors, untreated hematological or solid cancer patients showed higher blood TCR clonality. Median generation probability rose over the chemotherapy interval in each cancer cohort, suggesting rebound thymic output.

TRB rearrangements spanning V, D and J were amplified using mixed TRB-A/B primers. TCRdb redid the calling of the multiplex PCR reads with MiXCR, one entry per CDR3 protein. The data hold about 5,600 distinct CDR3 sequences, with 30% to 40% observed a single time. Trimming took 5 bases from V and 0 from J; bases not matched to a gene: 8. This CDR3 has 16 residues. The germline CDR1 and CDR2 sequences are MNHEY and SVGAGI. As regards this clonotype: Its antigen is currently unknown.

TCR beta rearrangements were amplified from peripheral blood genomic DNA. This chain uses TRBV6-5 with TRBJ2-7, with TRBD1 matching 9 bases. The sequence came from a human donor with a blood cancer. The sequenced sample consisted of blood. The DNA for the CDR3 is TGTGCCAGCAGTCCGACCGGGACAGGGAGCTCCTACGAGCAGTACTTC. Residues: CASSPTGTGSSYEQYF.